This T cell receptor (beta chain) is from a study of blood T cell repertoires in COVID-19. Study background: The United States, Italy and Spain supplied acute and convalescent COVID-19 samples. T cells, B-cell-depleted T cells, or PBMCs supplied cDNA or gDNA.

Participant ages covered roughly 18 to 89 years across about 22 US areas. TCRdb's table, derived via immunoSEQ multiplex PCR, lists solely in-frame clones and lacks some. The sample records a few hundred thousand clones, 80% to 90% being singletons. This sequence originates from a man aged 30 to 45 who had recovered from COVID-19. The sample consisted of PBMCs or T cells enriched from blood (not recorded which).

The CDR3 region is CASSQDSEGRGYNEKLFF. As DNA, the CDR3 is TGCGCCAGCAGCCAAGATAGCGAGGGCCGGGGGTATAATGAAAAACTGTTTTTT. The rearrangement uses TRBV4-1 and TRBJ1-4; D possibly corresponds to TRBD1 (5 bases). The CDR3 is made up of 18 amino acids. Trimming cost V 0 bases and J 4 bases, with 18 bases left between them. The germline V gene encodes CDR1 MGHRA and CDR2 YSYEKL.